This T cell receptor beta chain came from a study of identical twins. This clonotype was seen a few times. Its antigen is currently unknown. A universal primer site was created by template switching, with the cDNA bearing unique molecular identifiers. TCRdb fed the 5' RACE reads into MiXCR, producing one record per CDR3 protein. The sample has 1.5 million or so distinct CDR3 sequences, roughly 35% seen once. Trimming cost V 0 bases and J 5 bases, with 11 bases left between them. CDR1 SGHRS and CDR2 YFSETQ come from the germline V gene. The CDR3 is 14 residues long. Study conclusions and caveats: In beta out-of-frame sequences, the excess sharing between twins was weaker. Zero-insertion analyses could be partly confounded by invariant MAIT and iNKT cells. Conclusions leaned on cross-sectional statistical analysis and did not track the same donors over time.

The sequence was obtained from a newborn girl in good health. V and J are TRBV5-1 and TRBJ1-2; perhaps TRBD1 as D (6 bases). Material: cord blood. The DNA of the CDR3 is TGCGCCAGCAGCTTGGGGGGGACATCTTATGGCTACACCTTC. Residues: CASSLGGTSYGYTF.